The clone carrying this T cell receptor beta chain was counted a few times. Its antigen is unknown. Next came a second PCR, run for about 7 to 12 cycles, which used a sample-barcoded 5' primer along with a J-beta primer mix. A tag from a template-switch adaptor with 12 random nucleotides marked each cDNA molecule. TCRdb fed the 5' RACE reads into MiXCR, producing one record per CDR3 protein. The sample has 850,000 to 1,000,000 distinct CDR3 sequences; about 48% are singletons. These data come from a study of blood T cells in healthy people across ages. Study-wide results and limits: Aged donors had fewer naive CD4+ cells and lower diversity than long-lived donors. Correlation between TCR beta diversity and naive T cell percentage was strong. Unknown CMV status may confound age-related changes in expanded clones.

This TCR was recovered from a man aged 25 to 40 in good health. Sequencing used blood.

CDR3 loop: CASSLGRGVSNTGELFF. The CDR3 DNA follows: TGTGCCAGCAGCTTAGGGCGGGGGGTCTCGAACACCGGGGAGCTGTTTTTT. This chain uses TRBV7-2 with TRBJ2-2; 8 bases match TRBD2. The germline CDR1 and CDR2 sequences are SGHTA and FQGNSA. This CDR3 is 17 amino acids long. Trimming at V came to 1 base and at J to 0 bases, leaving 4 bases not matched to a gene. The variable domain in full, completed from reference TRBV7-2 and TRBJ2-2, reads GAGVSQSPSNKVTEKGKDVELRCDPISGHTALYWYRQSLGQGLEFLIYFQGNSAPDKSGLPSDRFSAERTGGSVSTLTIQRTQQEDSAVYLCASSLGRGVSNTGELFFGEGSRLTVL.